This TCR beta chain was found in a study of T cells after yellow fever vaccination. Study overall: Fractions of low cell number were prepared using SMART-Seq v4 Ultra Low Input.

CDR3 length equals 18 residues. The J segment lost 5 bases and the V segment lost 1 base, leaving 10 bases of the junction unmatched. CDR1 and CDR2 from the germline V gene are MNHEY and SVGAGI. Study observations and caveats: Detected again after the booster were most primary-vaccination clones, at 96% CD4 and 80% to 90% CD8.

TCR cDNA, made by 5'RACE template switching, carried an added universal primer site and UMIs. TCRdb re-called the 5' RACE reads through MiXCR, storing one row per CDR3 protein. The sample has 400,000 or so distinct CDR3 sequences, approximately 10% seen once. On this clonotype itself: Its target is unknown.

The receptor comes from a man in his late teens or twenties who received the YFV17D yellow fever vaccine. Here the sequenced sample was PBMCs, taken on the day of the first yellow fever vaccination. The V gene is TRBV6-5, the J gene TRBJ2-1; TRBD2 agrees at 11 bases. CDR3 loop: CASSYFPSTSGDHNEQFF. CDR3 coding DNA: TGTGCCAGCAGTTACTTCCCATCGACTAGCGGGGACCACAATGAGCAGTTCTTC.